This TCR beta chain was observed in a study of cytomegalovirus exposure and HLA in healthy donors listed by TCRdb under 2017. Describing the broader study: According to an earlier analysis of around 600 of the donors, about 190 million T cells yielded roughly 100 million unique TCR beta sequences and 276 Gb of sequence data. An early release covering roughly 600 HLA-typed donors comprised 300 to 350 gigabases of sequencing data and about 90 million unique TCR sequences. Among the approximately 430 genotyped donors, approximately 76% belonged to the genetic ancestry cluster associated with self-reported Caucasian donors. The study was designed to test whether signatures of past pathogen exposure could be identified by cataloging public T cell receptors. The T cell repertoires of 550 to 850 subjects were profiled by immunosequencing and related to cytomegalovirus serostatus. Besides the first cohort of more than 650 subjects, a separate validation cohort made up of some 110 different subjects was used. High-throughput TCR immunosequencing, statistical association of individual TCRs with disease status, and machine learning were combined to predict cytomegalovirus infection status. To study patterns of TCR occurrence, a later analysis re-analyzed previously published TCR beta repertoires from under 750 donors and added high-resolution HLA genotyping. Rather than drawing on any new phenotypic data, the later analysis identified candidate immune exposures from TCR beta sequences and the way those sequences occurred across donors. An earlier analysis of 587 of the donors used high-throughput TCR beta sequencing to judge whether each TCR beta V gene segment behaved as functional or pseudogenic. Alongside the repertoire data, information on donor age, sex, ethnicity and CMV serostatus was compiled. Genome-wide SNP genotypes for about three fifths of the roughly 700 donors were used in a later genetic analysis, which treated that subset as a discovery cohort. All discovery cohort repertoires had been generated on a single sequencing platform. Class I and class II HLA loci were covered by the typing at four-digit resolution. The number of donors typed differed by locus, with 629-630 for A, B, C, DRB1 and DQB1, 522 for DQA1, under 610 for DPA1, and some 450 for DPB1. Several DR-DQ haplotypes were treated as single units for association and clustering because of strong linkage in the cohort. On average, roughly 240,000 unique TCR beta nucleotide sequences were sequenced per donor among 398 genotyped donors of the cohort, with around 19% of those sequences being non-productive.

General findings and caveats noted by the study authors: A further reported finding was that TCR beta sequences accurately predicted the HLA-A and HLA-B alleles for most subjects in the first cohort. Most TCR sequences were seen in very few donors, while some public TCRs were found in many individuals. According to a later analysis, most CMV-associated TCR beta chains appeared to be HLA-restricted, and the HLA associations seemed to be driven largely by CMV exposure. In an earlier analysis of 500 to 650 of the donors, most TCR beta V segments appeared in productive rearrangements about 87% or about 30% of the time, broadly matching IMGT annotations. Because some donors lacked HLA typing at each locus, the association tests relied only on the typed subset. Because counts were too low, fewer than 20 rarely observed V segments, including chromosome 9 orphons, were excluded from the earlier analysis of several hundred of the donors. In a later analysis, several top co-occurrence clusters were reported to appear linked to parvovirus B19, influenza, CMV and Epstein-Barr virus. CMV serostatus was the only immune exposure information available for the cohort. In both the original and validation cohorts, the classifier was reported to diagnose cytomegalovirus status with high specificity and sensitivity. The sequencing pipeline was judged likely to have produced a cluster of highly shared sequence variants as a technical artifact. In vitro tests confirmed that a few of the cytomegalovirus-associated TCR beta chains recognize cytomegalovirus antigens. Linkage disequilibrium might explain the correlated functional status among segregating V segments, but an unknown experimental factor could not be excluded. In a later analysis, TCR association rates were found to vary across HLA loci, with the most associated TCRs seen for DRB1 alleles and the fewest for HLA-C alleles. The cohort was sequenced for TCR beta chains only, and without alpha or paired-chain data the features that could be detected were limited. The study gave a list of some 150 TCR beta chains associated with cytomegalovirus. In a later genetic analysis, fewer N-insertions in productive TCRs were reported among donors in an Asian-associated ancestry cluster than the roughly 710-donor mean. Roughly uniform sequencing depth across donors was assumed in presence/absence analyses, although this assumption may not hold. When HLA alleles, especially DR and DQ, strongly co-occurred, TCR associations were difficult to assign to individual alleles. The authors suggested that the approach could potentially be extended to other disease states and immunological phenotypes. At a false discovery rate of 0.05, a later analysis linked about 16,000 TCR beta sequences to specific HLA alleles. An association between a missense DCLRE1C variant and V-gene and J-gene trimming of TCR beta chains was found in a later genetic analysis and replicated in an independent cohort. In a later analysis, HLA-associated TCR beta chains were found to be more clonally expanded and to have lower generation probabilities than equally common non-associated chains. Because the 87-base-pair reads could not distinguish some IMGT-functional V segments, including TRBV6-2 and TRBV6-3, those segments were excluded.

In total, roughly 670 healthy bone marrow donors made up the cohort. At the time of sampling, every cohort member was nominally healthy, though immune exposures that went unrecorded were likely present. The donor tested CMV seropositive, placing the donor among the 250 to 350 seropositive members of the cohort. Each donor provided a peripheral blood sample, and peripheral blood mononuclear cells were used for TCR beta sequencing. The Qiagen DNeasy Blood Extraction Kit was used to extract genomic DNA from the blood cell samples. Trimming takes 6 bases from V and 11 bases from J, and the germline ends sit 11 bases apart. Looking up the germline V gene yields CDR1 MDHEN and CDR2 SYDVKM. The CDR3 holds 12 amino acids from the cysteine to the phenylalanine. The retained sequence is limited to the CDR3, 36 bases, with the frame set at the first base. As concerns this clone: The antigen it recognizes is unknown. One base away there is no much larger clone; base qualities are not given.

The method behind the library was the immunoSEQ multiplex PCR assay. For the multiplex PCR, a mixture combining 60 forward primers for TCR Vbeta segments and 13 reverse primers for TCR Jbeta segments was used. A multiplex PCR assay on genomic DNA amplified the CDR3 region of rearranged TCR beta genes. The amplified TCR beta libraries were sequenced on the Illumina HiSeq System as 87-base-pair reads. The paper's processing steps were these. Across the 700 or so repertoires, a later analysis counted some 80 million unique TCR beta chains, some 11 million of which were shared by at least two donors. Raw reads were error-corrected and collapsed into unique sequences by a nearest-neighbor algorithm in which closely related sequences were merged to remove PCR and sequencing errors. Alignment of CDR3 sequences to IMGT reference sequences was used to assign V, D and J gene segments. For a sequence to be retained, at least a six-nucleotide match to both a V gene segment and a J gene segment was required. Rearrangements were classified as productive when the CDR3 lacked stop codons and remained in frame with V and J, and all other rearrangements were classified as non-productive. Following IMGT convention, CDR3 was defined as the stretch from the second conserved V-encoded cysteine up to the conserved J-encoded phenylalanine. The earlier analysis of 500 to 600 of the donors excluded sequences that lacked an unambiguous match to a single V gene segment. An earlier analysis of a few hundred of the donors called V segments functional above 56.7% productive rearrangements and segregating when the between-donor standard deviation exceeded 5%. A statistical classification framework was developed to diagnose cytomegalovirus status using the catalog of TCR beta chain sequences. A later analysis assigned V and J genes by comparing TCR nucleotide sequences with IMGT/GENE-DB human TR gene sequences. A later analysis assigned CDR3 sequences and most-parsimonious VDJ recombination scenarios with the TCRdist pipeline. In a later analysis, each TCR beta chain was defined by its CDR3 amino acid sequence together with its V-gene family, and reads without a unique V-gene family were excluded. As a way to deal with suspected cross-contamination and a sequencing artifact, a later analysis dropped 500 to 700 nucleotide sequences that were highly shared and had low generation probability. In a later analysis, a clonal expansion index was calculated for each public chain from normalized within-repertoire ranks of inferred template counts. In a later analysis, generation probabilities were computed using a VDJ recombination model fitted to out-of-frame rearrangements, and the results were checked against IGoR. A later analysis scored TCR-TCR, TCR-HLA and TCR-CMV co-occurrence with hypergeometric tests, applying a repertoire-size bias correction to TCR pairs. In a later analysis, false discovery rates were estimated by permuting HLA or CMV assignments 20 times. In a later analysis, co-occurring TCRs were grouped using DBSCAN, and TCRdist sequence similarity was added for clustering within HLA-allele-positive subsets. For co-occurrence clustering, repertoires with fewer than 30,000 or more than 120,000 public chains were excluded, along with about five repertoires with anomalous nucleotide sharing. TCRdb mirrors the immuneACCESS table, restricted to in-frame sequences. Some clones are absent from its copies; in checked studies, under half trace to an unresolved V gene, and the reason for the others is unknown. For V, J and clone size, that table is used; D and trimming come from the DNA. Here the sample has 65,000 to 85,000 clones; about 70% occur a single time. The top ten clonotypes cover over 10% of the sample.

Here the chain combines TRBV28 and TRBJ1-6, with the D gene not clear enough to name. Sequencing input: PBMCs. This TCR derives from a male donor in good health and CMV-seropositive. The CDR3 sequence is CASRTQSPPLHF. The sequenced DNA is TGTGCCAGCAGGACTCAAAGTCCACCCCTCCACTTT.